This T cell receptor beta chain comes out of a study of shared clonotypes between healthy human individuals. The assay was immunoSEQ multiplex PCR, and TCRdb's table has in-frame clones only and misses some. The sample shows hundreds of thousands of clones, roughly 94% of them seen only once. Study-wide points: An effect of sequencing depth on clonotype sharing among donors was expected. Against clonotypes common to all four donors, non-shared ones had lower generation probabilities.

CD8 cells classed as naive were CD45RO-negative and positively selected for CCR7, excluding terminally differentiated effector memory CD45RA+ cells. Donors, without exception, were Caucasian adults residing in Nashville, Tennessee. In the case of this clone: What it recognizes is unknown.

This TCR derives from a man aged 30 to 39 in good health. The sequenced material came from naive CD8+ T cells sorted from blood.

The CDR3, as DNA: TGTGCCACCAGCGGACTGACTAGATCTGAGCAGTACTTC. This gives the protein CATSGLTRSEQYF. The gene calls are TRBV15 and TRBJ2-7; D possibly corresponds to TRBD2 (6 bases). CDR1 and CDR2 from the germline V gene are LNHNV and YYDKDF (reference sequence). The CDR3 is made up of 13 amino acids. Trimming took off 5 bases at V and 7 bases at J, with 15 bases between the two ends.